A selection of T cell receptor beta chains follows, all from one sample in a study of T cells in localized non-small cell lung cancer. Sequencing was performed with immunoSEQ multiplex PCR; in TCRdb, only in-frame clones are kept and a portion is missing. The sample lists under 70,000 clones, about nine tenths occurring once. The source was peripheral blood, collected before any cancer treatment. These receptor sequences come from a woman between 35 and 75 years old with stage I lung adenocarcinoma. Both conserved end residues are part of each CDR3. The D gene is left open where the match is weak. The size entry is marked missing in some rows and otherwise reads once, few, many or a size class.

clone size,J gene,D gene,V gene,CDR3 protein,CDR3 DNA
.,TRBJ1-1,.,TRBV6-5,CASRNTPNTEAFF,TGTGCCAGCAGGAATACACCTAACACTGAAGCTTTCTTT
.,TRBJ2-3,.,TRBV4-3,CASSQDSGITDTQYF,TGCGCCAGCAGCCAAGATTCAGGAATCACAGATACGCAGTATTTT
.,TRBJ1-4,.,TRBV28,CASSDYRALRSEKLFF,TGTGCCAGCAGTGACTACCGGGCCCTCAGGAGTGAAAAACTGTTTTTT
few,TRBJ2-1,.,TRBV19,CASSVMASAYNEQFF,TGTGCCAGTAGTGTAATGGCTAGCGCGTACAATGAGCAGTTCTTC
few,TRBJ1-5,TRBD1,TRBV16,CASSQGTASNQPQHF,TGTGCCAGCAGCCAAGGGACAGCGAGCAATCAGCCCCAGCATTTT
.,TRBJ1-5,.,TRBV5-1,CASSLTGPNQPQHF,TGCGCCAGCAGCTTGACAGGTCCCAATCAGCCCCAGCATTTT
.,TRBJ1-5,TRBD1,TRBV6-6,CASSFPGQGSYF,TGTGCCAGCAGTTTCCCGGGACAGGGGTCATATTTT
.,TRBJ1-3,.,TRBV5-5,CASSAHATAGGNTIYF,TGTGCCAGCAGCGCTCATGCTACTGCCGGCGGAAACACCATATATTTT
.,TRBJ1-1,.,TRBV20-1,CSARRRQEAFF,TGCAGTGCTAGACGAAGACAGGAAGCTTTCTTT
.,TRBJ2-3,TRBD1,TRBV5-1,CASSLGGTGSTDTQYF,TGCGCCAGCAGCTTGGGTGGGACAGGGAGCACAGATACGCAGTATTTT
.,TRBJ2-2,.,TRBV30,CAWSPAFTGELFF,TGTGCCTGGAGTCCGGCTTTCACCGGGGAGCTGTTTTTT
.,TRBJ1-5,.,TRBV7-2,CASSRAGPNQPQHF,TGTGCCAGCAGCCGCGCAGGGCCTAATCAGCCCCAGCATTTT
once,TRBJ1-3,.,TRBV28,CASSYRGNTIYF,TGTGCCAGCAGTTACAGGGGAAACACCATATATTTT
.,TRBJ2-5,.,TRBV29-1,CSVVTTRQETQYF,TGCAGCGTTGTGACCACGCGTCAAGAGACCCAGTACTTC
.,TRBJ1-2,.,TRBV30,CAWSENYGYTF,TGTGCCTGGAGTGAAAATTATGGCTACACCTTC
.,TRBJ1-1,.,TRBV18,CASSPRGLNTEAFF,TGTGCCAGCTCACCAAGAGGGTTGAACACTGAAGCTTTCTTT
.,TRBJ1-5,TRBD1,TRBV5-1,CASSLEAGGVSNQPQHF,TGCGCCAGCAGCTTGGAAGCAGGGGGGGTTAGCAATCAGCCCCAGCATTTT
.,TRBJ2-7,.,TRBV10-3,CAISVEGNPYEQYF,TGTGCCATCAGTGTGGAGGGGAACCCCTACGAGCAGTACTTC
once,TRBJ2-7,TRBD1,TRBV13,CASSRRTGPTHEQYF,TGTGCCAGCAGCCGGAGGACAGGACCCACCCACGAGCAGTACTTC
.,TRBJ1-5,.,TRBV7-9,CASSLTRDTQPQHF,TGTGCCAGCAGCTTAACTCGGGACACTCAGCCCCAGCATTTT
.,TRBJ1-6,.,TRBV10-3,CAISERLNNSPLHF,TGTGCCATCAGTGAAAGGTTAAATAATTCACCCCTCCACTTT
.,TRBJ1-4,TRBD1,TRBV19,CASSIYRGLKEKLFF,TGTGCCAGTAGTATTTACAGGGGGCTCAAGGAAAAACTGTTTTTT
.,TRBJ2-5,.,TRBV5-1,CASSLQVGETQYF,TGCGCCAGCAGCTTGCAGGTTGGTGAGACCCAGTACTTC
.,TRBJ2-7,.,TRBV2,CASSEESWYEQYF,TGTGCCAGCAGTGAAGAGAGTTGGTACGAGCAGTACTTC
.,TRBJ2-3,.,TRBV11-2,CASSLGHTDTQYF,TGTGCCAGCAGCTTAGGACACACAGATACGCAGTATTTT
.,TRBJ2-7,TRBD1,TRBV11-3,CASSLDGTGSYEQYF,TGTGCCAGCAGCTTAGACGGGACAGGGTCCTACGAGCAGTACTTC
.,TRBJ1-4,.,TRBV9,CASSVGTATNEKLFF,TGTGCCAGCAGCGTAGGGACGGCTACTAATGAAAAACTGTTTTTT
.,TRBJ2-1,TRBD2,TRBV14,CASSQFTSGGLNEQFF,TGTGCCAGCAGCCAATTTACTAGCGGGGGCTTAAATGAGCAGTTCTTC
.,TRBJ1-2,.,TRBV6-1,CASSEEDGANYGYTF,TGTGCCAGCAGTGAAGAGGACGGAGCTAACTATGGCTACACCTTC
once,TRBJ2-7,.,TRBV21-1,CASSKATGGTTLYEQYF,TGTGCCAGCAGCAAAGCGACGGGCGGGACAACTCTCTACGAGCAGTACTTC
.,TRBJ2-5,TRBD2,TRBV4-3,CASSQDREGLGETQYF,TGCGCCAGCAGCCAAGATCGGGAGGGGTTGGGGGAGACCCAGTACTTC
.,TRBJ1-2,TRBD1,TRBV6-5,CASSYRDRGYGYTF,TGTGCCAGCAGTTACCGGGACAGGGGCTATGGCTACACCTTC
.,TRBJ2-7,.,TRBV5-6,CASSLAGRGDEQYF,TGTGCCAGCAGCTTGGCTGGCAGGGGTGACGAGCAGTACTTC
.,TRBJ1-1,.,TRBV30,CAWSPGGTEAFF,TGTGCCTGGAGTCCCGGGGGCACTGAAGCTTTCTTT
.,TRBJ1-2,.,TRBV13,CASSRGRNNIYGGYTF,TGTGCCAGCAGCCGGGGACGTAATAATATCTATGGTGGCTACACCTTC
.,TRBJ1-1,.,TRBV5-1,CASSLGQRNTEAFF,TGCGCCAGCAGCTTGGGACAGAGGAACACTGAAGCTTTCTTT
.,TRBJ2-2,.,TRBV9,CASSVAAGELFF,TGTGCCAGCAGCGTAGCGGCCGGGGAGCTGTTTTTT
.,TRBJ2-2,.,TRBV4-3,CASSQVEKVTGELFF,TGCGCCAGCAGCCAAGTCGAAAAGGTCACCGGGGAGCTGTTTTTT
.,TRBJ2-7,TRBD1,TRBV6-5,CASILDRGRYEQYF,TGTGCCAGCATCTTGGACAGGGGGCGATACGAGCAGTACTTC
once,TRBJ1-1,.,TRBV29-1,CSVAVLTEAFF,TGCAGCGTTGCTGTACTGACTGAAGCTTTCTTT